The 3 T cell receptor beta chains in this list originate from one sample, sequenced in a study of response to subunit inactivated influenza vaccine. TCRdb used MiXCR to reprocess the RT-PCR reads, holding one entry per CDR3 protein. The sample consists of 560,000 or so distinct CDR3 sequences, approximately 7.6% of them appearing once. The sequenced sample was PBMCs from blood, obtained around 25 months after vaccination. Receptors were obtained from a man aged 45-69 years who received an inactivated influenza vaccine.

This clonotype was seen at least ten times. The CDR3 is CASSVGGDEAFF. The CDR3, as DNA: TGTGCCAGCAGCGTAGGGGGAGACGAAGCTTTCTTT. The chain joins TRBV9 to TRBJ1-1; the D is unclear. The CDR3 totals 12 residues. V was shortened by 0 bases and J by 8 bases, with 8 bases between the two germline ends. Germline CDR1 is SGDLS and CDR2 is YYNGEE. The full variable domain, completed using reference TRBV9 and TRBJ1-1, is DSGVTQTPKHLITATGQRVTLRCSPRSGDLSVYWYQQSLDQGLQFLIQYYNGEERAKGNILERFSAQQFPDLHSELNLSSLELGDSALYFCASSVGGDEAFFGQGTRLTVV.

The chain links TRBV7-9 to TRBJ2-7, with a possible D match to TRBD1 (5 bases). The germline V gene encodes CDR1 SEHNR and CDR2 FQNEAQ (reference sequence). V was clipped by 3 bases and J by 5 bases, with 11 bases between them. The CDR3 spans 13 residues. The chain's CDR3 is CASSFSREHEQYF. The DNA for the CDR3 is TGTGCCAGCAGCTTCTCCAGGGAACACGAGCAGTACTTC.

This clonotype was seen at least ten times. The CDR3 region is CASGEQGLARGTDTQYF. The CDR3 nucleotides are TGTGCTAGTGGCGAACAAGGACTAGCGAGGGGCACAGATACGCAGTATTTT. The rearrangement joins TRBV12-5 to TRBJ2-3; 9 positions match TRBD2. The junction had 11 bases not matched to a gene; V was cut back by 6 bases and J by 1 base. This CDR3 has 17 amino acids. CDR1 and CDR2 (germline): LGHNT, FRNRAP.